This is a list of T cell receptor beta chains from one sample in a study of blood T cell repertoires in COVID-19. Measured with immunoSEQ multiplex PCR; TCRdb has only the in-frame clones, and not every one. The data hold about 50,000 clones, with around nine tenths observed a single time. The sequenced sample consisted of peripheral blood. The receptors were gathered from a man in his forties or fifties with acute or convalescent COVID-19. Each CDR3 is given with its conserved first and last residue. The D gene is left open where the match is weak. Expanded clones get a size class; other rows say once, few or many, or leave the size out.

J,D,size,V,CDR3,DNA
TRBJ1-2,TRBD1,.,TRBV24-1,CATSPRDRSYGYTF,TGTGCCACCAGTCCTAGGGACAGGTCCTATGGCTACACCTTC
TRBJ2-7,TRBD2,once,TRBV29-1,CSVDLPRTSGSYEQYF,TGCAGCGTTGATCTCCCCCGGACTAGCGGGTCCTACGAGCAGTACTTC
TRBJ1-4,TRBD1,.,TRBV7-2,CASSPPGQGNEKLFF,TGTGCCAGCAGCCCACCGGGACAGGGGAATGAAAAACTGTTTTTT
TRBJ1-1,.,.,TRBV4-1,CASSQDGTQNTEAFF,TGCGCCAGCAGCCAAGATGGGACACAGAACACTGAAGCTTTCTTT
TRBJ2-1,TRBD2,.,TRBV24-1,CATSDTSGRAYNEQFF,TGTGCCACCAGTGATACTAGCGGGAGAGCCTACAATGAGCAGTTCTTC
TRBJ2-7,TRBD1,.,TRBV18,CASSRYPGQGPSSYEQYF,TGTGCCAGCTCACGCTACCCGGGACAGGGCCCGAGCTCCTACGAGCAGTACTTC
TRBJ2-1,.,.,TRBV5-1,CASSLLGAGEGEQFF,TGCGCCAGCAGCCTCCTCGGAGCAGGGGAGGGTGAGCAGTTCTTC
TRBJ2-1,.,.,TRBV24-1,CATSDPARDEQFF,TGTGCCACCAGTGACCCGGCCCGGGATGAGCAGTTCTTC
TRBJ2-3,TRBD1,once,TRBV5-6,CATRPTGAYTDTQYF,TGTGCCACCCGACCTACAGGGGCATACACAGATACGCAGTATTTT
TRBJ2-1,TRBD2,.,TRBV6-5,CASRPSSGRAKEQFF,TGTGCCAGCAGGCCCTCCAGCGGGAGGGCCAAGGAGCAGTTCTTC
TRBJ1-3,.,.,TRBV19,CASSMQTGSGNTIYF,TGTGCCAGTAGTATGCAAACAGGCTCTGGAAACACCATATATTTT
TRBJ1-3,TRBD1,once,TRBV2,CASSEAGGQGASRNTIYF,TGTGCCAGCAGTGAGGCAGGGGGGCAGGGGGCGAGCAGAAACACCATATATTTT
TRBJ2-5,.,.,TRBV19,CASSSPGVETQYF,TGTGCCAGTAGTTCCCCGGGTGTGGAGACCCAGTACTTC
TRBJ1-6,.,.,TRBV6-5,CASSYDRGRNSPLHF,TGTGCCAGCAGTTACGATCGGGGTCGTAATTCACCCCTCCACTTT
TRBJ1-6,.,.,TRBV7-8,CASSFEGPISGSYNSPLHF,TGTGCCAGCAGCTTTGAGGGCCCGATATCGGGCTCCTATAATTCACCCCTCCACTTT
TRBJ2-7,TRBD1,.,TRBV5-6,CASSGSGTGFYEQYF,TGTGCCAGCAGCGGCAGCGGGACAGGGTTTTACGAGCAGTACTTC
TRBJ2-2,TRBD2,.,TRBV11-3,CASSWSGTSGTIGELFF,TGTGCCAGCAGCTGGTCCGGGACTAGCGGGACTATCGGGGAGCTGTTTTTT
TRBJ1-5,TRBD1,.,TRBV5-6,CASSFRDRDQPQHF,TGTGCCAGCAGCTTCCGGGACAGGGATCAGCCCCAGCATTTT
TRBJ2-7,TRBD1,.,TRBV12-3/TRBV12-4,CASTDRGEGEQYF,TGTGCCAGTACCGACAGGGGGGAGGGCGAGCAGTACTTC
TRBJ1-1,TRBD1,.,TRBV27,CASSLDRGTEAFF,TGTGCCAGCAGTTTGGACAGGGGCACTGAAGCTTTCTTT
TRBJ1-4,.,.,TRBV29-1,CSAALRGGEKLFF,TGCAGCGCTGCCCTGAGGGGGGGTGAAAAACTGTTTTTT
TRBJ2-1,.,medium-sized,TRBV30,CALPGPSHNEQFF,TGTGCCCTCCCGGGTCCAAGCCACAATGAGCAGTTCTTC
TRBJ2-3,TRBD2,.,TRBV7-2,CASSLPSGRTDTQYF,TGTGCCAGCAGCTTACCTAGCGGGAGAACAGATACGCAGTATTTT
TRBJ2-7,.,.,TRBV9,CASSVEAGTYEQYF,TGTGCCAGCAGCGTAGAAGCGGGCACCTACGAGCAGTACTTC